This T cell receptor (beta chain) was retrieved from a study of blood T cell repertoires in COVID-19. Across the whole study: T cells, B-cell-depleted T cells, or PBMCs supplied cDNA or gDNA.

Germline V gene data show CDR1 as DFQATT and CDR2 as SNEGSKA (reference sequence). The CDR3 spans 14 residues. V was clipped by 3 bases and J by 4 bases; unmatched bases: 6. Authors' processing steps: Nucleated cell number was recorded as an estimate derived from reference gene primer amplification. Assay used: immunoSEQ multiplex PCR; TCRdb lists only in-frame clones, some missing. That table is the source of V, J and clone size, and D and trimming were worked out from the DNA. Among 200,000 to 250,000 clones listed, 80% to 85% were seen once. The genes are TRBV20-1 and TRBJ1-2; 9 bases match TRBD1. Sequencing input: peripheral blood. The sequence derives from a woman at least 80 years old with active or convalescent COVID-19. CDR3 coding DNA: TGCAGTGCTAGTACGACAGGGGGTGGCTATGGCTACACCTTC. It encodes CSASTTGGGYGYTF.